Listed below are T cell receptor beta chains from one sample, sequenced in a study of tumor and adjacent non-tumor tissue in lung cancer. TCRdb itself ran the multiplex PCR reads through MiXCR, one entry per CDR3 protein. The repertoire holds some 97,000 distinct CDR3 sequences, with roughly two thirds as singletons. What was sequenced was distant non-tumor lung tissue. The receptors come from a man aged 25 to 40 with non-small cell lung cancer. Each CDR3 is given with its conserved first and last residue.

CDR3: CSARDGRTADTQYF
J: TRBJ2-3
V: TRBV20-1

CDR3: CASGQGQSSYSEQFF
J: TRBJ2-1
V: TRBV12-5

CDR3: CASSLEQGASEQFF
J: TRBJ2-1
V: TRBV11-3

CDR3: CASSPRGRNEKLFF
J: TRBJ1-4
V: TRBV18

CDR3: CASSQDRVVETQYF
J: TRBJ2-5
V: TRBV11-2

CDR3: CASSYDESRANYGYTF
J: TRBJ1-2
V: TRBV6-5

CDR3: CASSLAGTSEKKTDTLYF
J: TRBJ2-3
V: TRBV7-9

CDR3: CASSPDLEAFF
J: TRBJ1-1
V: TRBV6-2/TRBV6-3

CDR3: CASNSPGRRTDTQYF
J: TRBJ2-3
V: TRBV12-3/TRBV12-4

CDR3: CNVPGCDGSSYEQYF
J: TRBJ2-7
V: TRBV29-1

CDR3: CASSLSTDTKYF
J: TRBJ2-3
V: TRBV11-3

CDR3: CSVEKGVGNIQYF
J: TRBJ2-4
V: TRBV29-1

CDR3: CASSLGPPGPAGQPQHF
J: TRBJ1-5
V: TRBV5-4

CDR3: CASSQQFDGSYNSPLYF
J: TRBJ1-6
V: TRBV4-3

CDR3: CASSESRAVYEQYF
J: TRBJ2-7
V: TRBV10-2

CDR3: CASSPRLAGGKAGSCFF
J: TRBJ2-2
V: TRBV4-2

CDR3: CATSDYGTNTQYF
J: TRBJ2-3
V: TRBV24-1

CDR3: CSARGTAKSTIYF
J: TRBJ1-3
V: TRBV20-1

CDR3: CSVVGMAATNTGELFF
J: TRBJ2-2
V: TRBV20-1

CDR3: CASTPGGTGTNDEQFF
J: TRBJ2-1
V: TRBV7-8

CDR3: CSVEREIRYTF
J: TRBJ1-2
V: TRBV29-1

CDR3: CASSTTLADMQYF
J: TRBJ2-3
V: TRBV11-2

CDR3: CASSLLGFPTSSPLHF
J: TRBJ1-6
V: TRBV11-2

CDR3: CASSLVGRIDTQYF
J: TRBJ2-3
V: TRBV14

CDR3: CSAAPVASRTKETQYF
J: TRBJ2-5
V: TRBV20-1

CDR3: CSVGMRGWADTQYF
J: TRBJ2-3
V: TRBV29-1

CDR3: CASSLDPGGTQYF
J: TRBJ2-5
V: TRBV11-1

CDR3: CASSLKGGNSPPHF
J: TRBJ1-6
V: TRBV5-6

CDR3: CASSNIAGKPDEQFF
J: TRBJ2-1
V: TRBV7-9

CDR3: CSARPTGLAGLITDIQYF
J: TRBJ2-3
V: TRBV20-1

CDR3: CASTSGDQSQHF
J: TRBJ1-5
V: TRBV6-5

CDR3: CASSRQPNTEASF
J: TRBJ1-1
V: TRBV11-1

CDR3: CANSGSNRDAKNIQHF
J: TRBJ2-4
V: TRBV10-2

CDR3: CASSLAKDTQYF
J: TRBJ2-3
V: TRBV7-9

CDR3: CASREAGADSGNTIYF
J: TRBJ1-3
V: TRBV6-5

CDR3: CSARFPGGTEAFF
J: TRBJ1-1
V: TRBV20-1

CDR3: CASNFYPRGVHIDTQYF
J: TRBJ2-3
V: TRBV11-2

CDR3: CSAPGLAPDTQYF
J: TRBJ2-3
V: TRBV20-1

CDR3: CASSYPGLSGNEQFF
J: TRBJ2-1
V: TRBV6-5

CDR3: CASTSTGGRNTEPFF
J: TRBJ1-1
V: TRBV11-3

CDR3: CASSKGFGPWTEAFF
J: TRBJ1-1
V: TRBV11-3

CDR3: CASSLWGGEQYF
J: TRBJ2-7
V: TRBV7-6

CDR3: CASNHVPAGDNEQFF
J: TRBJ2-1
V: TRBV6-2/TRBV6-3

CDR3: CASRREGDAGELFF
J: TRBJ2-2
V: TRBV12-3/TRBV12-4

CDR3: CSASSVYGYTF
J: TRBJ1-2
V: TRBV20-1

CDR3: CASSAGTYEQYF
J: TRBJ2-7
V: TRBV6-2/TRBV6-3

CDR3: CASSLVGDQPPTQYF
J: TRBJ2-3
V: TRBV7-9

CDR3: CNASTSSSYNEQFF
J: TRBJ2-1
V: TRBV20-1